Below are 29 T cell receptor beta chains sequenced from a single sample in a study of T-cell reconstitution after alpha-beta-depleted transplantation in children. The TCRbeta library was prepared with unique molecular identifiers. TCRdb independently ran MiXCR on the PCR reads; one entry per CDR3 protein. This table holds approximately 400,000 distinct CDR3 sequences, roughly 17% found once. Source: PBMCs, mostly from graft donor cells, taken 360 days after TCRalphabeta/CD19-depleted stem cell transplant. The receptors stem from a boy less than two years old who had a stem cell transplant for Wiskott-Aldrich syndrome, so the T cells may come from the graft donor.

The J gene is TRBJ1-6, the V gene TRBV5-1, with 8 nucleotides matching TRBD1. This CDR3 is built from 15 residues. Germline-derived CDR1 and CDR2 are SGHRS and YFSETQ. Trimming removed 0 bases from V and 6 bases from J; junction bases left unmatched: 2. CDR3 nucleotide sequence: TGCGCCAGCAGCTTGGGAACAGGGGGTAATTCACCCCTCCACTTT. Its protein product is CASSLGTGGNSPLHF. The complete variable domain, with remaining parts taken from reference TRBV5-1 and TRBJ1-6, reads KAGVTQTPRYLIKTRGQQVTLSCSPISGHRSVSWYQQTPGQGLQFLFEYFSETQRNKGNFPGRFSGRQFSNSRSEMNVSTLELGDSALYLCASSLGTGGNSPLHFGNGTRLTVT.

The chain uses TRBV5-1 and TRBJ1-1; 7 bases agree with TRBD1. The CDR3 extends over 13 amino acids. Looked up from germline, CDR1 is SGHRS and CDR2 is YFSETQ. V lost 1 base and J lost 6; bases outside the gene matches: 3. This CDR3 reads CASSLFRGAEAFF. The DNA for the CDR3 is TGCGCCAGCAGCTTGTTCAGGGGGGCTGAAGCTTTCTTT.

This chain uses TRBV10-2 with TRBJ2-7; D is unresolved. The V and J ends lost 0 bases and 4 bases respectively, with 7 bases between them. This CDR3 contains 13 residues. Germline-derived CDR1 and CDR2 are WSHSY and SAAADI. The CDR3 sequence is CASSESYGYEQYF. As DNA, the CDR3 is TGCGCCAGCAGTGAGTCATATGGGTACGAGCAGTACTTC.

This clonotype was detected a few times. The J gene is TRBJ2-3, the V gene TRBV10-2; 7 bases fit TRBD1. This CDR3 has 14 residues. The V gene's germline CDR1 is WSHSY and CDR2 SAAADI. V trimming: 6 bases; J trimming: 2 bases; junction bases outside the gene matches: 5. The CDR3 region is CASSLGGPTDTQYF. The CDR3 DNA is TGCGCCAGCAGCCTAGGGGGCCCCACAGATACGCAGTATTTT.

The chain combines TRBV9 with TRBJ2-1; TRBD2 agrees at 7 bases. The CDR3 sequence is 16 residues long. Looked up from germline, CDR1 is SGDLS and CDR2 is YYNGEE. J was trimmed by 7 bases and V by 3 bases; bases with no gene match: 13. The CDR3 region is CASSAKTSIPRNEQFF. As DNA, the CDR3 is TGTGCCAGCAGCGCAAAGACTAGCATCCCAAGGAATGAGCAGTTCTTC.

This clonotype was seen more than once but under ten times. V is TRBV12-3 or TRBV12-4 and J is TRBJ2-1; possible D gene TRBD1, 7 bases. Trimming shortened V by 3 bases and J by 8 bases, and 14 bases separated the two germline ends. CDR3 size: 14 residues. The CDR3 is CASSFPGGKYEQFF. CDR3 sequence (DNA): TGTGCCAGCAGTTTCCCAGGGGGGAAATATGAGCAGTTCTTC.

This clonotype was detected only a few times. The chain recombines TRBV29-1 with TRBJ2-1; D perhaps matches TRBD2 (6 bases). The CDR3 contains 14 residues. The V and J ends lost 7 bases and 0 bases respectively, with 13 bases between them. In germline, CDR1 is SQVTM, CDR2 ANQGSEA. CDR3: CSERRGGSYNEQFF. In nucleotides, the CDR3 is TGCAGCGAAAGGAGGGGCGGCTCCTACAATGAGCAGTTCTTC.

The chain employs TRBV6-5 and TRBJ2-1; no clear D. Germline values: CDR1 MNHEY, CDR2 SVGAGI. The CDR3 is 13 amino acids. V dropped 5 bases and J dropped 3 bases, with 8 bases sitting between them. This CDR3 reads CASSRLVYNEQFF. The CDR3 bases are TGTGCCAGCAGTCGACTGGTCTACAATGAGCAGTTCTTC.

The chain has TRBV20-1 and TRBJ2-7; D is ambiguous. Germline CDR1 is DFQATT and CDR2 is SNEGSKA (reference sequence). The V end lost 2 bases, the J end lost 2 bases, and 13 bases lay between the germline ends. The length of the CDR3 is 14 residues. CDR3 in amino acids: CSARIATFPYEQYF. CDR3 DNA sequence: TGCAGTGCTAGAATTGCCACCTTTCCCTACGAGCAGTACTTC.

This chain joins TRBV25-1 and TRBJ2-1; D is perhaps TRBD2 (7 bases). This CDR3 has 16 amino acids. The V end was cut by 6 bases, the J end by 9 bases, with 24 bases between. CDR1 is MGHDK, CDR2 SYGVNS, per germline. The CDR3 DNA is TGTGCCAGCAGCGAGGGGGGGGATTGGGTGAGAGGTGAGCAGTTCTTC. Translation gives CASSEGGDWVRGEQFF.

The rearrangement joins TRBV27 to TRBJ2-7, with 8 bases aligning to TRBD2. V lost 7 bases, J lost 4 bases, and 9 bases stayed unmatched. The CDR3 runs to 14 residues. Per germline, CDR1 MNHEY and CDR2 SMNVEV (reference sequence). CDR3 coding DNA: TGTGCCAGCAAGGTATCGGGAGGGCCGTACGAGCAGTACTTC. It codes for CASKVSGGPYEQYF.

This clonotype was recorded a few times. The chain employs TRBV15 and TRBJ2-5; 13 nucleotides match TRBD2. The CDR3 covers 16 residues. The J segment lost 4 bases and the V segment lost 1 base, leaving 3 bases of the junction unmatched. Germline V gene lookup returns CDR1 LNHNV and CDR2 YYDKDF (reference sequence). The CDR3 DNA is TGTGCCACCAGCAGAGCACTAGCGGGGGGGCTAGAGACCCAGTACTTC. Protein product: CATSRALAGGLETQYF.

This clonotype has a handful of counts. This CDR3 reads CASMTYQPQHF. The CDR3 DNA is TGTGCCAGCATGACCTATCAGCCCCAGCATTTT. V and J are TRBV6-2 or TRBV6-3 and TRBJ1-5, with D unclear. The CDR3 length is 11 residues. Per the germline V gene, CDR1 is MNHEY and CDR2 is SVGEGT. Trimming cost V 7 bases and J 5 bases, with 6 bases left between them.

This clonotype appeared many times. The J gene is TRBJ2-5, the V gene TRBV12-3 or TRBV12-4; D call uncertain. Trimming removed 6 bases from V and 5 bases from J, with 10 bases in between. The CDR3 totals 12 residues. CDR3 protein: CASSQLSETQYF. In nucleotides, the CDR3 is TGTGCCAGCAGCCAACTGTCGGAGACCCAGTACTTC.

This clonotype turned up a few times. J is TRBJ2-5 and V is TRBV24-1; 8 nucleotides line up with TRBD1. The V gene end was trimmed by 5 bases and the J gene end by 3 bases; junction bases not matched to a gene: 10. Germline CDR1 and CDR2: KGHDR and SFDVKD. There are 16 residues in the CDR3. The CDR3 protein is CATSAWTGKEKETQYF. CDR3 nucleotides: TGTGCCACCAGTGCCTGGACAGGGAAGGAAAAAGAGACCCAGTACTTC.

This clonotype was detected a few times. The chain combines TRBV9 with TRBJ2-3; TRBD2 matches 12 bases. V gave up 0 bases and J gave up 6 bases; unmatched junction bases: 5. Germline loops: CDR1 SGDLS, CDR2 YYNGEE. The CDR3 extends over 16 amino acids. Written as DNA, the CDR3 is TGTGCCAGCAGCGTAGGGACTAGCGGGGTTCAGGATACGCAGTATTTT. As protein: CASSVGTSGVQDTQYF.

This clonotype appeared a few times. This chain uses TRBV5-1 with TRBJ2-7; D might be TRBD2 (6 bases). With 0 bases removed from V and 6 bases from J, the gap between germline ends came to 16 bases. Germline V gives CDR1 SGHRS, CDR2 YFSETQ. The CDR3 covers 15 residues. This CDR3 is CASSLGRLERAEQYF. CDR3 coding DNA: TGCGCCAGCAGCTTGGGACGACTAGAAAGGGCCGAGCAGTACTTC.

This clonotype was observed a handful of times. The chain links TRBV12-3 or TRBV12-4 to TRBJ2-6, with a possible D match to TRBD1 (6 bases). With 6 bases removed from V and 0 bases from J, the gap between germline ends came to 24 bases. The CDR3 has 20 amino acids. CDR3: CASRTITGKRGVSGANVLTF. Here the CDR3 DNA reads TGTGCCAGCAGGACCATTACAGGGAAACGCGGTGTCTCTGGGGCCAACGTCCTGACTTTC.

This clonotype came up a few times. The chain combines TRBV7-9 with TRBJ1-2, with no clear D. CDR3 length equals 13 residues. Trimming took off 2 bases at V and 2 bases at J, with 6 bases between the two ends. Germline CDR1 and CDR2: SEHNR and FQNEAQ (reference sequence). This CDR3 is CASSLLVNYGYTF. The CDR3 DNA sequence: TGTGCCAGCAGCTTATTAGTCAACTATGGCTACACCTTC.

This chain uses TRBV11-3 with TRBJ2-1; no firm D call. Germline lookup yields CDR1 SGHNT and CDR2 YENEEA. Trimming removed 5 bases at V and 10 bases at J, with 21 bases between. CDR3 length: 15 residues. CDR3 protein: CASSLRVGSLSEQFF. CDR3 nucleotides: TGTGCCAGCAGCCTTAGGGTCGGGTCCTTAAGCGAGCAGTTCTTC. Based on the CDR3 plus reference TRBV11-3 and TRBJ2-1, the full variable domain is EAGVVQSPRYKIIEKKQPVAFWCNPISGHNTLYWYLQNLGQGPELLIRYENEEAVDDSQLPKDRFSAERLKGVDSTLKIQPAELGDSAVYLCASSLRVGSLSEQFFGPGTRLTVL.

This clonotype was counted only a few times. J is TRBJ1-1 and V is TRBV5-6; 7 bases map to TRBD1. The CDR3 has 15 residues. CDR1 is SGHDT, CDR2 YYEEEE, per germline. V dropped 0 bases and J dropped 4; count of bases not matched to a gene: 6. DNA of the CDR3: TGTGCCAGCAGCTTGGGGGTCAGGGGGACCACTGAAGCTTTCTTT. Its protein is CASSLGVRGTTEAFF.

This chain uses TRBV7-9 with TRBJ2-2, with D unclear. V lost 0 bases and J 4 bases, leaving 12 bases between the germline ends. Germline-derived CDR1 and CDR2 are SEHNR and FQNEAQ (reference sequence). The CDR3 runs to 16 residues. The CDR3 DNA reads TGTGCCAGCAGCTTAGCGCTCTTCTTAACCACCGGGGAGCTGTTTTTT. This codes for CASSLALFLTTGELFF.

CDR3 DNA: TGTGCCAGCAGCTCGAGCTCCAGGACAGGGAACTATGGCTACACCTTC. Amino acids: CASSSSSRTGNYGYTF. The chain carries TRBV11-2 and TRBJ1-2; 8 bases align to TRBD1. This CDR3 contains 16 residues. Germline V gene sequence: CDR1 SGHAT, CDR2 FQNNGV. The V segment lost 4 bases and the J segment 2 bases; nucleotides outside the gene matches: 9.

This chain joins TRBV5-1 and TRBJ2-7; a weak D match, TRBD1 (5 bases). Deletions cut 3 bases from V and 5 bases from J, with 18 bases between. This CDR3 comprises 15 residues. CDR1 SGHRS and CDR2 YFSETQ come from the germline V gene. CDR3 loop: CASSSRSGLSNEQYF. Written as DNA, the CDR3 is TGCGCCAGCAGCTCCCGGTCAGGGCTTTCGAACGAGCAGTACTTC.

This clonotype was found once. With a much larger clone just one base away, this may be a read error. The J gene is TRBJ2-2, the V gene TRBV25-1; D gene ambiguous. The germline V gene encodes CDR1 MGHDK and CDR2 SYGVNS. The ends were cut back, 7 bases at V and 5 bases at J, with 8 bases in the middle. The CDR3 is 12 residues long. For the CDR3, the DNA is TGTGCCAGCACAGTGGGGACCGGGGAGCTGTTTTTT. Translation: CASTVGTGELFF.

This clonotype was seen a handful of times. This chain links TRBV25-1 with TRBJ2-1; 7 bases map to TRBD2. The germline V gene encodes CDR1 MGHDK and CDR2 SYGVNS. This CDR3 spans 19 amino acids. After removal of 1 base from V and 0 bases from J, the junction contained 12 bases not matched to a gene. The CDR3 region is CASSELGGGRSNSYNEQFF. DNA for the CDR3: TGTGCCAGCAGTGAATTAGGAGGCGGGAGAAGCAACTCCTACAATGAGCAGTTCTTC. The complete variable domain, with remaining parts taken from reference TRBV25-1 and TRBJ2-1, reads EADIYQTPRYLVIGTGKKITLECSQTMGHDKMYWYQQDPGMELHLIHYSYGVNSTEKGDLSSESTVSRIRTEHFPLTLESARPSHTSQYLCASSELGGGRSNSYNEQFFGPGTRLTVL.

This clonotype showed up just a few times. The chain combines TRBV4-1 with TRBJ2-2; 10 bases agree with TRBD1. This CDR3 has 17 amino acids. Germline V lookup: CDR1 MGHRA, CDR2 YSYEKL. V gave up 5 bases and J gave up 2 bases; unmatched junction bases: 8. The CDR3 DNA is TGCGCCAGCAGCTACCGGGACAGGGGAATTAACACCGGGGAGCTGTTTTTT. It translates to CASSYRDRGINTGELFF.

On this clonotype: Because the CDR3's place on the DNA is in doubt, the DNA is left out and the CDR3 is given as listed by TCRdb. The CDR3 loop reads CASSLVGTGTVF. The gene calls are TRBV7-8 and TRBJ1-2; whether TRBD1, the table's D call, matches the DNA was not checked. Termini included, the CDR3 measures 12 amino acids. Germline V gene data show CDR1 as SGHVS and CDR2 as FQNEAQ.

This clonotype was counted between two and nine times. The gene calls are TRBV19 and TRBJ1-5; 7 bases fit TRBD1. CDR1 and CDR2 (germline): LNHDA, SQIVND (reference sequence). The CDR3 sequence is 14 residues long. After removal of 8 bases from V and 7 bases from J, the junction contained 11 bases not matched to a gene. CDR3 nucleotides: TGTGCCAGTCGTCCCCTTGACAGGGAACAGCCCCAGCATTTT. Amino acids: CASRPLDREQPQHF.